This T cell receptor beta chain came from a study of T cell responses to AZD1222 COVID-19 vaccine. Points from the study as a whole: The study found vaccine-associated CD4 TCRs spanning spike, dominant at 160-218 and 743-854. Possibly, clonal diversity was underestimated; donors were largely white British and included more females.

This CDR3 region has 12 residues. The ends were cut back, 3 bases at V and 6 bases at J, with 6 bases in the middle. Profiled with immunoSEQ multiplex PCR; TCRdb holds only in-frame clones, not every one. Here the sample spans 100,000 to 120,000 clones, roughly 85% being singletons. Regarding this clone: The antigen is not known.

Source: peripheral blood, taken on day 0 of AZD1222 vaccination. The source is an adult in good health. The rearrangement uses TRBV5-3 and TRBJ2-2; D gene ambiguous. TRBV5-3 is assigned to the ORF class and has an uncertain function. CDR3 amino acids: CARSSPSGELFF. For the CDR3, the DNA is TGTGCCAGAAGCTCCCCATCCGGGGAGCTGTTTTTT.